Listed below are T cell receptor beta chains from one sample, sequenced in a study of T-cell memory formation after mild COVID-19. In TCRdb, the 5' RACE reads were re-called with MiXCR into one record per CDR3 protein. Of 290,000 or so distinct CDR3 sequences listed, approximately 19% were seen once; the top ten hold roughly 21%. Specimen: PBMCs or a T cell subset sorted from them (not recorded which). These receptors were collected from a man aged 18 to 29 who had mild COVID-19 (a few samples of this study predate the infection). Cell type and time point are not known. Each CDR3 is given with its conserved first and last residue. Each record gives: clone size, J gene, V gene, D gene, CDR3 DNA, CDR3 protein. D genes are given only for firm matches. A clone size is listed for some rows: how often the clone was seen (once, few, many), or a class if it is expanded.

>.|TRBJ2-3|TRBV20-1|TRBD2
TGCAGTGCTCCGGTTCTAGCGGGGGGGTGGAATACGCAGTATTTT
CSAPVLAGGWNTQYF
>.|TRBJ1-1|TRBV7-2|.
TGTGCCAGCAGCTCTGCAGTTAGGCCTGAAGCTTTCTTT
CASSSAVRPEAFF
>.|TRBJ2-3|TRBV7-2|TRBD2
TGTGCCAGCAGCTTAGCCAGGACTAGCGCTGACACAGATACGCAGTATTTT
CASSLARTSADTDTQYF
>.|TRBJ2-5|TRBV7-2|.
TGTGCCAGCACTCGAACGCCGAGAGAGACCCAGTACTTC
CASTRTPRETQYF
>.|TRBJ2-5|TRBV5-5|.
TGTGCCAGCAGCTTGGCCGGGAACGAGGGGGAGACCCAGTACTTC
CASSLAGNEGETQYF
>.|TRBJ1-1|TRBV6-6|TRBD1
TGTGCCAGCAGGGAGACAGGGAGGGGGGCGGACACTGAAGCTTTCTTT
CASRETGRGADTEAFF
>few|TRBJ2-5|TRBV7-3|.
TGTGCCAGCAGCCAGGGTCCAGAGACCCAGTACTTC
CASSQGPETQYF
>.|TRBJ2-7|TRBV5-1|.
TGCGCCAGCAGCTTCATAGGCCTCACGGACGACGAGCAGTACTTC
CASSFIGLTDDEQYF
>.|TRBJ2-3|TRBV7-9|.
TGTGCCAGCAGCCCCCGGTTCCCCCCGGATACGCAGTATTTT
CASSPRFPPDTQYF
>few|TRBJ2-7|TRBV5-1|.
TGCGCCAGCAGCCTGACAGTTGGAGGGGCATCCTACGAGCAGTACTTC
CASSLTVGGASYEQYF
>few|TRBJ2-3|TRBV4-1|TRBD2
TGCGCCAGCAGCCAGGAGGGACTAGCGGGGACAAATACGCAGTATTTT
CASSQEGLAGTNTQYF
>few|TRBJ2-1|TRBV7-2|.
TGTGCCAGCAGCTTGTTGTCCGGGACAATCAATGAGCAGTTCTTC
CASSLLSGTINEQFF
>.|TRBJ1-2|TRBV6-2/TRBV6-3|.
TGTGCCAGCAGTTACTCTGGCAGAATCAGCTATGGCTACACCTTC
CASSYSGRISYGYTF
>few|TRBJ2-5|TRBV6-6|TRBD1
TGTGCCAGCAGTTACGGACAGGGGGCAGGGGAGACCCAGTACTTC
CASSYGQGAGETQYF
>few|TRBJ2-7|TRBV12-3/TRBV12-4|.
TGTGCCAGCAGACAGGACTCCTACGAGCAGTACTTC
CASRQDSYEQYF
>.|TRBJ1-5|TRBV7-2|.
TGTGCCAGCTCGCTAGGGCATCAGCCCCAGCATTTT
CASSLGHQPQHF
>.|TRBJ1-5|TRBV5-1|.
TGCGCCAGCAGCTTAACAGGGCACGGTCAGCCCCAGCATTTT
CASSLTGHGQPQHF
>.|TRBJ2-7|TRBV18|TRBD1
TGTGCCAGCTCCGGAACAGGGGTCTACTCCTACGAGCAGTACTTC
CASSGTGVYSYEQYF
>few|TRBJ1-2|TRBV20-1|.
TGCAGTGCCCTAGGGGACAGCTACACCTTC
CSALGDSYTF
>few|TRBJ1-2|TRBV15|.
TGTGCCACCAGCCTGATCTCTGGCTATGGCTACACCTTC
CATSLISGYGYTF
>few|TRBJ2-5|TRBV2|TRBD2
TGTGCCACCCAAACGCGGGGGCAAGAGACCCAGTACTTC
CATQTRGQETQYF
>few|TRBJ2-5|TRBV11-2|.
TGTGCCAGCAGCTTAGATCGGCTGGGGGAGACCCAGTACTTC
CASSLDRLGETQYF
>.|TRBJ2-3|TRBV20-1|TRBD1
TGCAGGGTCGGACAGGGAAGCACAGATACGCAGTATTTT
CRVGQGSTDTQYF
>.|TRBJ2-1|TRBV29-1|.
TGCAGCGTTGAAAGGGCCCATGAGCAGTTCTTC
CSVERAHEQFF
>few|TRBJ2-5|TRBV18|TRBD2
TGTGCCAGCTCACCCCTTAGCGGGGCATTTCAAGAGACCCAGTACTTC
CASSPLSGAFQETQYF
>few|TRBJ2-2|TRBV4-3|TRBD2
TGCGCCAGCAGCATCCGGGGGGGGTTCCGGACCGGGGAGCTGTTTTTT
CASSIRGGFRTGELFF
>.|TRBJ2-1|TRBV6-5|TRBD2
TGTGCCAGCAGTTACTCCCTCGCTAGCGGGGGCCACAATGAGCAGTTCTTC
CASSYSLASGGHNEQFF
>.|TRBJ1-4|TRBV6-1|.
TGTGCCAGCCGGAACTTTGATGAAAAACTGTTTTTT
CASRNFDEKLFF
>.|TRBJ2-1|TRBV7-2|.
TGTGCCAGCAGCACCTCTGGCGGGGGCCACAATGAGCAGTTCTTC
CASSTSGGGHNEQFF
>few|TRBJ1-6|TRBV4-3|TRBD1
TGCGCCAGCAGCCAAGAACCAGGGGGTAATTCACCCCTCCACTTT
CASSQEPGGNSPLHF
>few|TRBJ2-1|TRBV5-1|TRBD1
TGCGCCAGCAGGGAGGGACAGGGGAACAATGAGCAGTTCTTC
CASREGQGNNEQFF
>few|TRBJ1-2|TRBV12-3/TRBV12-4|.
TGTGCCAGCGTCGCGAACGACTATGGCTACACCTTC
CASVANDYGYTF
>many|TRBJ1-1|TRBV11-2|.
TGTGCCAGCAGCTTAACAGGGTACACTGAAGCTTTCTTT
CASSLTGYTEAFF
>.|TRBJ2-5|TRBV6-6|.
TGTGCCAGCAGTTACCCCTCCGGTGTCGCCCCGGTGGAAGAGACCCAGTACTTC
CASSYPSGVAPVEETQYF
>few|TRBJ1-1|TRBV6-5|.
TGTGCCAGCAGCCAAATGGACACTGAAGCTTTCTTT
CASSQMDTEAFF
>few|TRBJ2-5|TRBV15|.
TGTGCCACCAGCAGAGATCAACTAGCCCAACTGACCCAGTACTTC
CATSRDQLAQLTQYF